This T cell receptor (beta chain) was obtained from a study of shared clonotypes between healthy human individuals. This clone was recorded only once. Its cognate antigen is unknown. Naive CD8 cells lacked CD45RO, underwent positive selection for CCR7 and left out terminally differentiated effector memory CD45RA+ cells. The CDR3 is 14 amino acids. V was pared by 6 bases and J by 0 bases, with 12 bases between. Per the germline V gene, CDR1 is LNHNV and CDR2 is YYDKDF (reference sequence). Only in-frame clones appear in the TCRdb table, and some are missing; sequencing was by immunoSEQ multiplex PCR. Here the sample spans 2 million to 2.5 million clones, 93% being singletons. Study-level points and caveats: Larger estimated richness was generally seen in naive subsets than in memory subsets.

The genes are TRBV15 and TRBJ2-7, with a possible D match to TRBD2 (5 bases). What was sequenced was naive CD8+ T cells from PBMCs. The clonotype originates from a man between 18 and 35 years old in good health. Some clones in this sample may be carry-over from other donors' samples. The CDR3 bases are TGTGCCACCAGTGAGGGTGCAGGCTCCTACGAGCAGTACTTC. Its protein product is CATSEGAGSYEQYF.